This is a list of T cell receptor beta chains from one sample in a study of T cells after yellow fever vaccination. TCRdb recomputed calls from the 5' RACE reads with MiXCR, one row per CDR3 protein. Of 350,000 to 450,000 distinct CDR3 sequences detected, over 15% appear once; the ten largest clones hold about 18%. Sequencing was performed on PBMCs, taken before the yellow fever booster vaccination. The origin of the receptors is a man aged 18 to 29 who received the YFV17D yellow fever vaccine. Both conserved end residues are part of each CDR3. The D gene is left open where the match is weak. Not all rows give a size; the values are once, few, many and, for expanded clones, a class.

J: TRBJ1-2; size: -; V: TRBV4-1; D: -; CDR3: CASSQQTLGGYTF; DNA: TGCGCCAGCAGCCAACAGACCCTGGGGGGCTACACCTTC
J: TRBJ2-7; size: few; V: TRBV27; D: -; CDR3: CASSPLGPIYEQYF; DNA: TGTGCCAGCAGTCCCCTCGGGCCGATCTACGAGCAGTACTTC
J: TRBJ2-5; size: -; V: TRBV10-1; D: -; CDR3: CASSDAGGETQYF; DNA: TGCGCCAGCAGTGACGCTGGGGGGGAGACCCAGTACTTC
J: TRBJ2-3; size: -; V: TRBV6-2/TRBV6-3; D: TRBD2; CDR3: CATAGDTDTQYF; DNA: TGTGCCACGGCGGGGGATACAGATACGCAGTATTTT
J: TRBJ1-1; size: few; V: TRBV6-2/TRBV6-3; D: -; CDR3: CASIPPENTEAFF; DNA: TGTGCCAGCATCCCGCCAGAGAACACTGAAGCTTTCTTT
J: TRBJ2-5; size: -; V: TRBV18; D: -; CDR3: CASSPGIQETQYF; DNA: TGTGCCAGCTCGCCGGGGATCCAAGAGACCCAGTACTTC
J: TRBJ2-1; size: -; V: TRBV12-3/TRBV12-4; D: -; CDR3: CASSLLPANEQFF; DNA: TGTGCCAGCAGTTTATTACCGGCCAATGAGCAGTTCTTC
J: TRBJ2-4; size: few; V: TRBV4-3; D: -; CDR3: CASSLGPTGVAKNIQYF; DNA: TGCGCCAGCAGCCTCGGTCCGACAGGAGTAGCCAAAAACATTCAGTACTTC
J: TRBJ2-5; size: few; V: TRBV3-1; D: TRBD2; CDR3: CASSFAGGGETQYF; DNA: TGTGCCAGCAGTTTCGCGGGGGGTGGAGAGACCCAGTACTTC
J: TRBJ1-1; size: -; V: TRBV7-9; D: -; CDR3: CASSLIYGTEAFF; DNA: TGTGCCAGCAGCTTAATCTATGGGACTGAAGCTTTCTTT
J: TRBJ1-1; size: -; V: TRBV20-1; D: -; CDR3: CSAREQGGSEAFF; DNA: TGCAGTGCTAGAGAGCAGGGTGGATCTGAAGCTTTCTTT
J: TRBJ2-1; size: many; V: TRBV28; D: -; CDR3: CASSLRGWQFF; DNA: TGTGCCAGCAGTCTTAGGGGGTGGCAGTTCTTC
J: TRBJ2-6; size: -; V: TRBV7-2; D: TRBD1; CDR3: CASSWGQAGANVLTF; DNA: TGTGCCAGCAGCTGGGGACAGGCTGGGGCCAACGTCCTGACTTTC
J: TRBJ1-2; size: few; V: TRBV7-9; D: -; CDR3: CASRPPGGSGYTF; DNA: TGTGCCAGCCGTCCTCCGGGGGGCTCTGGCTACACCTTC
J: TRBJ1-1; size: -; V: TRBV5-1; D: -; CDR3: CASSLLGRGVLEAFF; DNA: TGCGCCAGCAGCTTGCTCGGGAGAGGAGTTCTTGAAGCTTTCTTT
J: TRBJ1-3; size: few; V: TRBV12-3/TRBV12-4; D: -; CDR3: CASGDRSSSGNTIYF; DNA: TGTGCCAGTGGAGACCGGTCAAGCTCTGGAAACACCATATATTTT
J: TRBJ1-1; size: many; V: TRBV5-1; D: -; CDR3: CASSLEGKDTEAFF; DNA: TGCGCCAGCAGCTTGGAGGGGAAGGACACTGAAGCTTTCTTT
J: TRBJ2-3; size: few; V: TRBV12-3/TRBV12-4; D: -; CDR3: CASSSGLEGDTQYF; DNA: TGTGCCAGCAGTTCAGGGTTGGAGGGAGATACGCAGTATTTT
J: TRBJ2-3; size: -; V: TRBV11-3; D: TRBD1; CDR3: CASSLATGSTQYF; DNA: TGTGCCAGCAGCTTAGCGACAGGGAGCACGCAGTATTTT
J: TRBJ2-5; size: few; V: TRBV10-3; D: -; CDR3: CAISESVQGGTQYF; DNA: TGTGCCATCAGTGAGTCGGTCCAGGGAGGGACCCAGTACTTC
J: TRBJ2-1; size: -; V: TRBV9; D: -; CDR3: CASSAGTSSYNEQFF; DNA: TGTGCCAGCAGCGCCGGGACAAGTTCCTACAATGAGCAGTTCTTC
J: TRBJ2-3; size: -; V: TRBV9; D: TRBD2; CDR3: CASSFRTGGDTQYF; DNA: TGTGCCAGCAGCTTTCGGACGGGGGGGGATACGCAGTATTTT
J: TRBJ2-5; size: few; V: TRBV6-2/TRBV6-3; D: TRBD1; CDR3: CASGTDRGWQETQYF; DNA: TGTGCCAGCGGTACGGACAGGGGTTGGCAAGAGACCCAGTACTTC
J: TRBJ2-3; size: -; V: TRBV7-2; D: TRBD2; CDR3: CASSQMGGGQKDTQYF; DNA: TGTGCCAGCAGCCAGATGGGCGGGGGGCAAAAAGATACGCAGTATTTT
J: TRBJ2-7; size: -; V: TRBV5-1; D: -; CDR3: CASRVGGPGTSYEQYF; DNA: TGCGCCAGCAGGGTCGGCGGACCCGGCACATCGTACGAGCAGTACTTC
J: TRBJ2-1; size: -; V: TRBV9; D: TRBD2; CDR3: CASSLIAGSYNEQFF; DNA: TGTGCCAGCAGCCTAATAGCGGGCTCCTACAATGAGCAGTTCTTC
J: TRBJ2-3; size: -; V: TRBV7-2; D: TRBD2; CDR3: CASSSTTRGVRDTQYF; DNA: TGTGCCAGCAGCTCGACAACGCGGGGGGTGAGAGATACGCAGTATTTT
J: TRBJ2-5; size: few; V: TRBV4-3; D: TRBD1; CDR3: CASSPGDRGVETQYF; DNA: TGCGCCAGCAGCCCGGGGGACAGGGGTGTGGAGACCCAGTACTTC
J: TRBJ2-7; size: -; V: TRBV2; D: TRBD1; CDR3: CASGVTGHEQYF; DNA: TGTGCCAGCGGAGTGACAGGGCACGAGCAGTACTTC
J: TRBJ2-3; size: -; V: TRBV6-5; D: TRBD2; CDR3: CASSRWGLAVSSTDTQYF; DNA: TGTGCCAGCAGTCGGTGGGGACTAGCGGTTTCTAGCACAGATACGCAGTATTTT
J: TRBJ2-1; size: -; V: TRBV3-1; D: -; CDR3: CASSQERRGPLKQFF; DNA: TGTGCCAGCAGCCAAGAACGGCGGGGGCCCCTCAAGCAGTTCTTC
J: TRBJ2-1; size: -; V: TRBV3-1; D: TRBD2; CDR3: CASSQGWRGVYNEQFF; DNA: TGTGCCAGCAGCCAAGGCTGGCGGGGGGTGTACAATGAGCAGTTCTTC
J: TRBJ2-7; size: few; V: TRBV11-2; D: -; CDR3: CASSFGEGTHYEQYF; DNA: TGTGCCAGCAGCTTCGGGGAAGGGACCCACTACGAGCAGTACTTC
J: TRBJ2-5; size: -; V: TRBV24-1; D: TRBD1; CDR3: CATSDPAGTGETQYF; DNA: TGTGCCACCAGTGATCCCGCCGGGACAGGAGAGACCCAGTACTTC